This T cell receptor beta chain was profiled in a study of sequential checkpoint blockade in melanoma. Study-wide context: Arm A got nivolumab then ipilimumab; arm B the reverse, 1:1. Each arm's sequence ended with maintenance nivolumab.

Germline CDR1 is LGHNA and CDR2 is YSLEER. The V gene end was trimmed by 0 bases and the J gene end by 10 bases; junction bases not matched to a gene: 5. The CDR3 totals 15 residues. Treatment in this sample: randomized to nivolumab then ipilimumab (arm A) or the reverse (arm B). Live CD3+CD8+ CD19− CD56− cells were sorted from PBMCs. Profiled with immunoSEQ multiplex PCR; TCRdb holds only in-frame clones, not every one. The data hold under 6,000 clones, with 70% to 85% observed a single time. The sequenced sample was CD8+ T cells sorted from blood (inferred from file names), obtained from a patient given nivolumab and ipilimumab in sequence. The sequence derives from a human donor with melanoma. The V gene is TRBV4-3, the J gene TRBJ1-6; 8 positions agree with TRBD1. CDR3 protein: CASSQDRQGNSPLHF. CDR3 sequence (DNA): TGCGCCAGCAGCCAAGATAGACAGGGGAACTCACCCCTCCACTTT.